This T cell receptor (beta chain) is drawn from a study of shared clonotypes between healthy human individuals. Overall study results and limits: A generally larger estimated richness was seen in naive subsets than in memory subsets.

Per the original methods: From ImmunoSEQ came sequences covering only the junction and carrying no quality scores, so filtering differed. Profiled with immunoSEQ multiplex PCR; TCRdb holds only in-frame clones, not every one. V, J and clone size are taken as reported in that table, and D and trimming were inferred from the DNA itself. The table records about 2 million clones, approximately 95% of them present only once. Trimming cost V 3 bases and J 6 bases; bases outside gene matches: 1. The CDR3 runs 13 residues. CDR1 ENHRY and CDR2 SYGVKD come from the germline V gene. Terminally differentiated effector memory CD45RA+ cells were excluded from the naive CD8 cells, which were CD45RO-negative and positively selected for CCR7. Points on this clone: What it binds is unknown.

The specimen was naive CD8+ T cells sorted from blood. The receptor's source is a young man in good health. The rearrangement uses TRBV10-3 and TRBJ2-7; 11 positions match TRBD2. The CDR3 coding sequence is TGTGCCATCAGTGATGGGACTAGCGGCGAGCAGTACTTC. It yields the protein CAISDGTSGEQYF.